This T cell receptor (beta chain) was observed in a study of T-cell reconstitution after alpha-beta-depleted transplantation in children (dated by TCRdb to 2016 to 2017). Study-level background: Using TCR repertoire profiling, the study followed T-cell immune reconstitution in a quantitative way in children after TCRalphabeta/CD19-depleted allogeneic hematopoietic cell transplantation.

The protocol used for the library was PCR. TCRdb records Illumina HiSeq 2500 as the sequencer. TCR library preparation used molecular barcoding, with unique molecular identifiers applied to normalize quantification of the TCRbeta repertoire. TCRdb trimmed the raw reads at Q25, called clones with MiXCR and kept productive beta chains. CDR3 protein duplicates are merged, each entry listing the most common genes and DNA. The table for this sample lists under 850,000 distinct CDR3 sequences; approximately 14% of them were counted only once. 0.65% to 0.9% of the sample is held by the ten biggest clonotypes. This clonotype was observed at least ten times. Its specific antigen is unknown. Base qualities are not provided; no much larger clone lies one nucleotide away. What this sample's treatment or condition label stands for: allogeneic hematopoietic cell transplantation with graft depleted of TCRalphabeta T cells and CD19 B cells. Transplant recipients were children who received TCRalphabeta/CD19-depleted allogeneic hematopoietic cell grafts.

CDR1 and CDR2 were assigned from the germline V gene (reference sequence) as DFQATT and SNEGSKA. CDR3 length: 14 amino acids, cysteine to phenylalanine. CDR3 DNA only is kept here, 42 bases in frame from base 1. V loses 2 bases, J loses 5 bases, and the germline ends lie 13 bases apart. Broad study findings and their caveats: Hyperexpanded clone frequencies declined over subsequent months; after one year, T-cell counts and TCRbeta diversity were mostly attributed to newly produced T cells. In some patients, the high TCRbeta diversity seen at day 60 was put down to recipient T cells and intrathymic progenitors that had survived conditioning. About two months after transplant, the apparently early recovery of alphabetaT-cell counts reportedly depended on just several hundred clones that had expanded rapidly and came from non-depleted graft cells.

The receptor was derived from a girl aged 2 to 10 with congenital amegakaryocytic thrombocytopenia, due to receive a stem cell transplant. The specimen was PBMCs, collected before TCRalphabeta/CD19-depleted stem cell transplant. This receptor chain uses TRBV20-1 and TRBJ2-1; a weak D assignment points to TRBD1 (5 bases agree). The nucleotide sequence reads as follows: TGCAGTGCTAGAAGGCCATTCAGGGACAATGAGCAGTTCTTC. Translation gives CSARRPFRDNEQFF.